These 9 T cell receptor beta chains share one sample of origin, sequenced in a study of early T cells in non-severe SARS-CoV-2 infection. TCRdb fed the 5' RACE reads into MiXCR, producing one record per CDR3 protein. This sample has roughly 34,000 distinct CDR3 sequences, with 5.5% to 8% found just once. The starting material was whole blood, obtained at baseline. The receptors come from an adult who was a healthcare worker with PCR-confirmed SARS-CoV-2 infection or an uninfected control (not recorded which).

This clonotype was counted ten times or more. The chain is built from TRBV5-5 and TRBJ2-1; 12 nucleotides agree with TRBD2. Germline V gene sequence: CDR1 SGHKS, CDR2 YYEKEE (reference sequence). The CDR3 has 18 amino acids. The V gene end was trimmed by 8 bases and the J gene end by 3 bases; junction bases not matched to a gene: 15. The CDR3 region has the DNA TGTGCCAGTAAACGAGGCCAGTTACTAGCGGGGGGCTACAATGAGCAGTTCTTC. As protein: CASKRGQLLAGGYNEQFF.

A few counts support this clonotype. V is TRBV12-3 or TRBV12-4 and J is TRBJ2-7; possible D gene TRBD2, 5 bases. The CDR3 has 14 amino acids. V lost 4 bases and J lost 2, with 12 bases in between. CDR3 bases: TGTGCCAGCAGTTATATGGACGGGGCCTACGAGCAGTACTTC. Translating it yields CASSYMDGAYEQYF.

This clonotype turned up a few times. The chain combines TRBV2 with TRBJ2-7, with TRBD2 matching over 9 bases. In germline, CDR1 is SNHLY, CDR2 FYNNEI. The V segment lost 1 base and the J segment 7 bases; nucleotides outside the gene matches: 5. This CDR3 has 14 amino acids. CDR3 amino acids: CASSEGLAGSEQYF. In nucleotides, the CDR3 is TGTGCCAGCAGTGAAGGGCTAGCGGGAAGTGAGCAGTACTTC.

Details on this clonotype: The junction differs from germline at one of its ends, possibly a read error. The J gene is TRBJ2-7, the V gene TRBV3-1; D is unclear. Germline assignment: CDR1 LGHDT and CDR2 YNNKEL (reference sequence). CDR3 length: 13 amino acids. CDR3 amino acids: CASSQDQSSPTNF. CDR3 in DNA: TGTGCCAGCAGCCAAGATCAGAGTAGCCCCACGAACTTC.

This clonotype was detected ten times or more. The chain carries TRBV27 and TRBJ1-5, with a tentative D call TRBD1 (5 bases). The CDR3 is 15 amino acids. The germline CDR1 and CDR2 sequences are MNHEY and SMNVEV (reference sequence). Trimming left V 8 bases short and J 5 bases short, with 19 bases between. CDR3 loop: CASRARGSMHQPQHF. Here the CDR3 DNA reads TGTGCCAGCCGGGCCCGGGGCAGTATGCATCAGCCCCAGCATTTT.

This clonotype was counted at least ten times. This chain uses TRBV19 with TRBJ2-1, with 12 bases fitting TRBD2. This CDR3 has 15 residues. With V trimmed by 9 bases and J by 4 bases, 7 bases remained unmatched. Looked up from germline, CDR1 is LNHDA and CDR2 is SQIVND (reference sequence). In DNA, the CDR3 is TGTGCCAGCCAGGGGACTAGCGGGTTTTACAATGAGCAGTTCTTC. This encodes CASQGTSGFYNEQFF.

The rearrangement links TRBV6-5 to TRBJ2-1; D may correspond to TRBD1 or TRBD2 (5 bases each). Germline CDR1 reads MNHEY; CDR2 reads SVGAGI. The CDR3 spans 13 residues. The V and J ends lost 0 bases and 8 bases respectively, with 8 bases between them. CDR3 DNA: TGTGCCAGCAGTTACTCGGGGCGGGATGAGCAGTTCTTC. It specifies CASSYSGRDEQFF.

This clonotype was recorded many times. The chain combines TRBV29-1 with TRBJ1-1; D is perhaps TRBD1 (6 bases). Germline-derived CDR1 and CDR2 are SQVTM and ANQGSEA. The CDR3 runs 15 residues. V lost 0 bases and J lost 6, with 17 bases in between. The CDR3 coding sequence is TGCAGCGTTGAAGAGAAGGGGGACTGGGCCCCTGAAGCTTTCTTT. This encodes CSVEEKGDWAPEAFF. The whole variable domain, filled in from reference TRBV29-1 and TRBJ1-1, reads SAVISQKPSRDICQRGTSLTIQCQVDSQVTMMFWYRQQPGQSLTLIATANQGSEATYESGFVIDKFPISRPNLTFSTLTVSNMSPEDSSIYLCSVEEKGDWAPEAFFGQGTRLTVV.

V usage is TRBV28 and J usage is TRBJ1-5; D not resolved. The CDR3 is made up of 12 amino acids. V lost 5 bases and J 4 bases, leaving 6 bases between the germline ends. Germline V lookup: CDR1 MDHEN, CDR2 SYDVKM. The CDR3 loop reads CASSGLNQPQHF. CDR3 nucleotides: TGTGCCAGCAGTGGGCTGAATCAGCCCCAGCATTTT.